The T cell receptor beta chain under discussion was sequenced for a study of T cells in Graves' hyperthyroidism and ophthalmopathy. RNA transcripts were the template for amplifying TCR beta CDR3 regions. The study used the HTBI primer set for a first-round RT-PCR of the TCR CDR3. TCRdb recomputed calls from the multiplex PCR reads with MiXCR, one row per CDR3 protein. This sample has about 290,000 distinct CDR3 sequences; roughly 13% occur once, and the top ten carry 7.9%. CDR1 is PRHDT and CDR2 is FYEKMQ in the germline V gene (reference sequence). Trimming left V 7 bases short and J 1 base short, with 13 bases between. This CDR3 comprises 14 residues. In its sample, this clonotype was seen a few times. Patients having uncontrolled infection, another autoimmune disease, pregnancy or lactation were not included.

The sample comprised blood. This receptor was obtained from a woman aged 40 to 55 with Graves' hyperthyroidism. V usage is TRBV13 and J usage is TRBJ2-5; D gene uncertain. The CDR3 sequence: CASTLWEGQETQYF. Here the CDR3 DNA reads TGTGCCAGCACCCTATGGGAAGGCCAAGAGACCCAGTACTTC.